This passage covers 10 T cell receptor beta chains from one sample sequenced in a study of chemoradiotherapy in HPV16-positive cancers. Assay used: immunoSEQ multiplex PCR; TCRdb lists only in-frame clones, some missing. This sample has 14,000 or so clones, with 69% found just once. This specimen was acquired from a patient who underwent chemoradiotherapy. The receptor set was obtained from a human donor with HPV-associated anogenital cancer.

This clone has a handful of counts. The gene calls are TRBV30 and TRBJ1-1, with 11 bases fitting TRBD1. The CDR3 covers 12 residues. Trimming at V came to 2 bases and at J to 12 bases, leaving 5 bases not matched to a gene. Germline loops: CDR1 GTSNPN, CDR2 SVGIG (reference sequence). The CDR3 nucleotides read TGTGCCTGGAGTCCCGGACAGGGGGCAACTTTCTTT. Its translation is CAWSPGQGATFF.

The rearrangement uses TRBV30 and TRBJ2-3, with 8 bases fitting TRBD1. Per germline, CDR1 GTSNPN and CDR2 SVGIG (reference sequence). The V gene end was trimmed by 2 bases and the J gene end by 0 bases; junction bases not matched to a gene: 4. The CDR3 totals 15 residues. The DNA for the CDR3 is TGTGCCTGGAGTAGGACAGGGATTAGCACAGATACGCAGTATTTT. Translated, it gives CAWSRTGISTDTQYF.

The J gene is TRBJ2-2, the V gene TRBV6-1, with D perhaps matching TRBD1 (5 bases). The germline V gene has CDR1 MNHNS and CDR2 SASEGT. The CDR3 spans 13 residues. Trimming pared 10 bases from V and 5 bases from J, leaving 14 bases between. The DNA for the CDR3 is TGTGCCATGGCGAAGGACACAACCGGGGAGCTGTTTTTT. As protein: CAMAKDTTGELFF.

This clone was detected a few times. CDR3 residues: CASSQVRLKSYEQYF. In DNA, the CDR3 is TGCGCCAGCAGCCAAGTTAGACTAAAGTCCTACGAGCAGTACTTC. V is TRBV4-1 and J is TRBJ2-7; D might be TRBD2 (5 bases). The CDR3 is 15 residues long. V was pared by 1 base and J by 1 base, with 11 bases between. Germline values: CDR1 MGHRA, CDR2 YSYEKL.

This clone was found once. This chain joins TRBV2 and TRBJ1-1; 11 nucleotides match TRBD1. V shed 9 bases, J shed 4 bases, and the junction held 7 bases outside the gene matches. The CDR3 has 14 amino acids. Germline V gene lookup returns CDR1 SNHLY and CDR2 FYNNEI. CDR3 region: CARSSGTGGTEAFF. The CDR3 nucleotides read TGTGCCAGGAGCTCCGGGACAGGGGGCACTGAAGCTTTCTTT.

This chain uses TRBV6-1 with TRBJ2-7; 7 nucleotides line up with TRBD2. The ends lost 7 bases at V and 2 bases at J; junction bases unmatched: 5. The germline gives CDR1 MNHNS, CDR2 SASEGT. This CDR3 is 13 amino acids long. The chain's CDR3 is CASNGAGAYEQYF. The CDR3 DNA sequence: TGTGCCAGCAATGGGGCGGGGGCCTACGAGCAGTACTTC.

By sample share, this clone is medium-sized. V is TRBV14 and J is TRBJ1-2; D is perhaps TRBD1 (6 bases). Germline V gene data show CDR1 as SGHDN and CDR2 as FVKESK. This CDR3 contains 17 residues. The V end lost 0 bases, the J end lost 3 bases, and 17 bases lay between the germline ends. The CDR3: CASSQDFGGRGDYGYTF. The CDR3 coding sequence is TGTGCCAGCAGCCAAGATTTTGGGGGGCGAGGGGACTATGGCTACACCTTC.

In its sample, this clone was seen once. The chain has TRBV7-9 and TRBJ1-3, with D hard to call. Germline V gene data show CDR1 as SEHNR and CDR2 as FQNEAQ (reference sequence). The germline V and J ends were trimmed by 5 bases and 1 base, with 12 bases remaining between them. The CDR3 runs to 15 residues. The CDR3 here is CASSPPFRSGNTIYF. The CDR3 DNA sequence: TGTGCCAGCAGCCCCCCGTTCAGGTCTGGAAACACCATATATTTT. Together with reference TRBV7-9 and TRBJ1-3, the CDR3 gives the full variable domain: DTGVSQNPRHKITKRGQNVTFRCDPISEHNRLYWYRQTLGQGPEFLTYFQNEAQLEKSRLLSDRFSAERPKGSFSTLEIQRTEQGDSAMYLCASSPPFRSGNTIYFGEGSWLTVV.

The chain joins TRBV9 to TRBJ1-2; D unresolved. The CDR3 consists of 16 residues. The germline CDR1 and CDR2 sequences are SGDLS and YYNGEE. The V gene lost 3 bases and the J gene lost 0 bases, with 15 bases spanning the gap. CDR3 DNA sequence: TGTGCCAGCAGCGCCGATACCGGGAGAGCTAACTATGGCTACACCTTC. Encoded protein: CASSADTGRANYGYTF.

This sequence joins TRBV19 and TRBJ2-7, with a possible D match to TRBD2 (5 bases). Trimming pared 5 bases from V and 6 bases from J, leaving 14 bases between. The germline V gene encodes CDR1 LNHDA and CDR2 SQIVND (reference sequence). This CDR3 spans 13 amino acids. The CDR3 nucleotides are TGTGCCAGTAGTTCCTCCCCCGGAGGCGAGCAGTACTTC. Its protein product is CASSSSPGGEQYF.